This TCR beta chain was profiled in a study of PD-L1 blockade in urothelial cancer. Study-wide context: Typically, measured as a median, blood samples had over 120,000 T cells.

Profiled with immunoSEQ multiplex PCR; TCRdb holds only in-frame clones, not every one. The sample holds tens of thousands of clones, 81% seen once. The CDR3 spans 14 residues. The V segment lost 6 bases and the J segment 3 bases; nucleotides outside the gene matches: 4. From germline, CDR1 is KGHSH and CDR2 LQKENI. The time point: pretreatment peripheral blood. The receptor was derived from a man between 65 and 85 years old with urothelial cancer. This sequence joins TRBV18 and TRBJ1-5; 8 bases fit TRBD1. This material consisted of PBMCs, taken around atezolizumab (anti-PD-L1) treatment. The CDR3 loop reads CASSQTGDNQPQHF. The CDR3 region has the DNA TGTGCCAGCTCGCAGACAGGGGACAATCAGCCCCAGCATTTT.